This T cell receptor (beta chain) originates from a study of blood T cell repertoires in COVID-19. Overall study context: Acute and convalescent COVID-19 specimens originated in the United States, Italy and Spain. The cDNA or gDNA used as material had been derived from T cells, B-cell-depleted T cells, or PBMCs.

Looked up from germline, CDR1 is SGHTA and CDR2 is FQGNSA. The CDR3 runs to 16 residues. The V segment lost 4 bases and the J segment 5 bases; nucleotides outside the gene matches: 8. Source study methods: Reference gene primer amplification gave estimated nucleated cell counts. Assay used: immunoSEQ multiplex PCR; TCRdb lists only in-frame clones, some missing. That table gives V, J and clone size, and the DNA gave D and trimming. The sample shows about 200,000 clones, 85% to 90% of them seen only once. Specimen: peripheral blood. The sequence was collected from a man aged 50 to 60 with acute or convalescent COVID-19. J is TRBJ2-5 and V is TRBV7-2; TRBD2 agrees at 12 bases. Here the CDR3 DNA reads TGTGCCAGCAGCTCCGCTAGCGGGGGGGCTTGGGAGACCCAGTACTTC. Translated: CASSSASGGAWETQYF. Filled out from reference TRBV7-2 and TRBJ2-5, the complete variable domain reads GAGVSQSPSNKVTEKGKDVELRCDPISGHTALYWYRQSLGQGLEFLIYFQGNSAPDKSGLPSDRFSAERTGGSVSTLTIQRTQQEDSAVYLCASSSASGGAWETQYFGPGTRLLVL.